The source of this TCR beta chain is a study of CD8 T cells in Susac syndrome. From germline, CDR1 is MNHEY and CDR2 SVGEGT. The length of the CDR3 is 16 residues. Trimming stripped 5 bases from V and 4 bases from J, with 15 bases between. From blood CD8+ and CD4+ T cells, the TCR beta chain was sequenced. Treatment-naive patients with stable or active relapsing-remitting disease served as multiple sclerosis controls. TEMRA cells were FACS-enriched, with CD8+ and CD4+ T cells isolated negatively. RNA amounts of about 0.45 to 1 ug underwent reverse transcription with random hexamers. The CDR3 of TCR beta was amplified by immunoSEQ multiplex PCR across 54 Vbeta and 13 Jbeta. TCRdb re-derived calls from the immunoSEQ multiplex PCR reads in MiXCR, one entry per CDR3 protein. The repertoire consists of roughly 200,000 distinct CDR3 sequences, with 90% to 96% occurring once and the leading ten covering approximately 0.088%.

The chain combines TRBV6-2 or TRBV6-3 with TRBJ2-6; tentative D call: TRBD1 (5 bases). This TCR derives from a human donor with multiple sclerosis. Sequencing input: CD4+ T cells from PBMCs. As DNA, the CDR3 is TGTGCCAGCAGTGCCACCGGACACTCGGGGGCCAACGTCCTGACTTTC. Its protein product is CASSATGHSGANVLTF.